In its sample, the clone carrying this T cell receptor (beta chain) was seen a few times. Assay: immunoSEQ multiplex PCR; the TCRdb copy retains only in-frame clones and omits some. In the table there are over 200,000 clones, 65% to 90% of which are singletons. This record belongs to a study of blood T cell repertoires in COVID-19. Germline V gene sequence: CDR1 SNHLY, CDR2 FYNNEI. This CDR3 contains 15 residues. Between the trimmed V and J ends, which lost 2 bases and 15 bases, there was a span of 23 bases. This TCR came from an elderly man with acute or convalescent COVID-19. The chain couples TRBV2 to TRBJ2-1, with D perhaps matching TRBD2 (5 bases). Sequencing input: peripheral blood. CDR3 DNA sequence: TGTGCCAGCAGTGAAACCCCGGGTCTCGGCCGGGGTCGGTTCTTC. As protein: CASSETPGLGRGRFF.